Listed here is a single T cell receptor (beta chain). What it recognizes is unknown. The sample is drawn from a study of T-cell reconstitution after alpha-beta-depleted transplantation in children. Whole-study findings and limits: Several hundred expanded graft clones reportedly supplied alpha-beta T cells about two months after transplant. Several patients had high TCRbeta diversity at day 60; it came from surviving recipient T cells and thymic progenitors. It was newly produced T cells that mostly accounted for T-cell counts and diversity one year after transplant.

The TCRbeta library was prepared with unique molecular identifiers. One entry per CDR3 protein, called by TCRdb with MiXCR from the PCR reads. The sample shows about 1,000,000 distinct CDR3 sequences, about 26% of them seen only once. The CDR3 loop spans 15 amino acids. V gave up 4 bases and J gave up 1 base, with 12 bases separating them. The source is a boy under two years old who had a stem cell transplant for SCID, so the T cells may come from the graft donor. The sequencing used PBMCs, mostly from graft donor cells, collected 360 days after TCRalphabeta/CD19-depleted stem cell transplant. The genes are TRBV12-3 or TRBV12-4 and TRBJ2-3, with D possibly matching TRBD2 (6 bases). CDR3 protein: CASSSGGIGTDTQYF. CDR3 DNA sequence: TGTGCCAGCAGTTCTGGGGGGATCGGCACAGATACGCAGTATTTT.